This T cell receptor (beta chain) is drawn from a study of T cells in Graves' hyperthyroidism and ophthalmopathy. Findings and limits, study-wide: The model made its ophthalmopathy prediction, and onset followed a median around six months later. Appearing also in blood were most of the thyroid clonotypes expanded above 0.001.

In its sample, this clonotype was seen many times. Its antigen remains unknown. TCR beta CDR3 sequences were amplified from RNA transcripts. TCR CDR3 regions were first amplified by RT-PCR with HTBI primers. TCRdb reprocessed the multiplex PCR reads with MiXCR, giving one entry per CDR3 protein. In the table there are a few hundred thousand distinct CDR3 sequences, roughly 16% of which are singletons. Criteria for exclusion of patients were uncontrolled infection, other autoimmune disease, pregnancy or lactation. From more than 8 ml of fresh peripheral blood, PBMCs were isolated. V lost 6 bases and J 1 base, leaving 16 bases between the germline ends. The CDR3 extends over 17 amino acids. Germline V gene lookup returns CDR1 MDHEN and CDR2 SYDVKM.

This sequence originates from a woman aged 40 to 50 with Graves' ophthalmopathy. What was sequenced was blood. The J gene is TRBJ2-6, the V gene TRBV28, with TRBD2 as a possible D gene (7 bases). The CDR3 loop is CASSLIGGVSGANVLTF. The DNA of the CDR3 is TGTGCCAGCAGCCTTATAGGGGGGGTGTCTGGGGCCAACGTCCTGACTTTC.